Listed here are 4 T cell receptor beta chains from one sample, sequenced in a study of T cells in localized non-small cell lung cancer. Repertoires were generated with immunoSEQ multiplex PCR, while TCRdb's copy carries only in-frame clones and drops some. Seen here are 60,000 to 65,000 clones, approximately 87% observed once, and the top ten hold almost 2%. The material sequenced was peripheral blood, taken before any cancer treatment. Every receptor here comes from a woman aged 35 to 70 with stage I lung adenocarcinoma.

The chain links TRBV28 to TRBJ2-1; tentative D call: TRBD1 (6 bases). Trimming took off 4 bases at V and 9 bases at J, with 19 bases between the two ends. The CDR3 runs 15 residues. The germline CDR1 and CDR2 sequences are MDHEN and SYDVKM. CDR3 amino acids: CASSYTGLGLGEQFF. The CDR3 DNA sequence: TGTGCCAGCAGTTATACAGGGCTGGGATTGGGTGAGCAGTTCTTC.

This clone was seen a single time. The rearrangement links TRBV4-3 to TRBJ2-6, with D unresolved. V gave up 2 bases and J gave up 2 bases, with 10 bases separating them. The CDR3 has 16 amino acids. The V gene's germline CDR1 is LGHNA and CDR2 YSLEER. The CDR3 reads CASSQRWGTGANVLTF. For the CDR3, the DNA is TGCGCCAGCAGCCAACGGTGGGGAACTGGGGCCAACGTCCTGACTTTC.

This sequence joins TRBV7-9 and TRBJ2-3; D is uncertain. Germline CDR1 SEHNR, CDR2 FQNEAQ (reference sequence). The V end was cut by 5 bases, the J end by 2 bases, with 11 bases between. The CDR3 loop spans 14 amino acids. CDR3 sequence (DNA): TGTGCCAGCAGCCCGGACGGTTTCACAGATACGCAGTATTTT. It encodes CASSPDGFTDTQYF.

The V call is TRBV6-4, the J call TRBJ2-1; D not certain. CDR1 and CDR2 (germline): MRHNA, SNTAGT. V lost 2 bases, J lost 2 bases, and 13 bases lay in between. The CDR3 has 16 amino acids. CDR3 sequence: CASSDDGGSTYNEQFF. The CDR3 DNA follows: TGTGCCAGCAGTGACGATGGCGGAAGTACCTACAATGAGCAGTTCTTC.